This T cell receptor (beta chain) appears in the sequencing data of a study of vaccination effects on CD4 cells after COVID-19. Study background: Post-vaccine sampling occurred a median 72 days after the second dose.

Whole-study findings and limits: Relatively few convalescent patients took part in the study, which had no early post-infection timepoints.

This clone was found a few times. Its antigen is undetermined. The V and J ends lost 3 bases and 5 bases respectively, with 10 bases between them. In germline, CDR1 is KGHSH, CDR2 LQKENI. The CDR3 totals 13 residues. CD4+ T cells were isolated after approximately 10 days of culture. The cohort was immunized with two doses of either the BNT162b2 or mRNA-1273 vaccine. Negative nucleocapsid antibody tests before and after vaccination confirmed no previous SARS-CoV-2 infection. The table came from immunoSEQ multiplex PCR; TCRdb's copy has only in-frame clones and leaves some out. The profile shows more than 55,000 clones, around four fifths of them singletons.

The V gene is TRBV18, the J gene TRBJ1-1; a weak D match, TRBD1 (6 bases). Sequencing used CD4+ T cells from PBMCs cultured without peptide, obtained after COVID-19 vaccination. The receptor was derived from a human donor who received a COVID-19 vaccine. CDR3 loop: CASSPTGWTEAFF. The CDR3 bases are TGTGCCAGCTCACCCACAGGGTGGACTGAAGCTTTCTTT.